Below are 9 T cell receptor beta chains sequenced from a single sample in a study of T cell responses to AZD1222 COVID-19 vaccine. Sequenced by immunoSEQ multiplex PCR; TCRdb stores in-frame clones only, minus some. This table holds 100,000 or so clones, 80% to 95% found once. Sequenced material: peripheral blood, taken 28 days after the second AZD1222 dose. Every receptor here comes from an adult who received the AZD1222 COVID-19 vaccine.

The J gene is TRBJ1-5, the V gene TRBV27, with no clear D. Germline CDR1 is MNHEY and CDR2 is SMNVEV (reference sequence). Trimming removed 6 bases from V and 2 bases from J, with 11 bases in between. CDR3 length: 14 amino acids. The CDR3 region is CASRDLGGNQPQHF. DNA for the CDR3: TGTGCCAGCAGAGACCTAGGAGGCAATCAGCCCCAGCATTTT.

V usage is TRBV6-1 and J usage is TRBJ1-2; D perhaps matches TRBD1 (6 bases). The length of the CDR3 is 15 residues. Trimming removed 1 base at V and 7 bases at J, with 16 bases between. From germline, CDR1 is MNHNS and CDR2 SASEGT. The CDR3 nucleotides read TGTGCCAGCAGTGAAGGCCCCGGGGGGGCGGCTGGCTACACCTTC. Amino acid sequence: CASSEGPGGAAGYTF.

The chain uses TRBV18 and TRBJ2-7; 7 bases fit TRBD1. Looked up from germline, CDR1 is KGHSH and CDR2 is LQKENI. CDR3 length: 15 residues. V dropped 6 bases and J dropped 2; count of bases not matched to a gene: 10. Here the CDR3 DNA reads TGTGCCAGCTCCCACGAGACAGGGAGTACCTACGAGCAGTACTTC. Amino acids: CASSHETGSTYEQYF. The variable domain in full, with the rest retrieved from reference TRBV18 and TRBJ2-7, is NAGVMQNPRHLVRRRGQEARLRCSPMKGHSHVYWYRQLPEEGLKFMVYLQKENIIDESGMPKERFSAEFPKEGPSILRIQQVVRGDSAAYFCASSHETGSTYEQYFGPGTRLTVT.

The V call is TRBV11-1, the J call TRBJ1-1; perhaps TRBD1 as D (6 bases). The ends were cut back, 4 bases at V and 2 bases at J, with 8 bases in the middle. CDR3 size: 13 residues. The germline CDR1 and CDR2 sequences are SGHAT and FQDESV (reference sequence). The CDR3 nucleotides are TGTGCCAGCAGCTGGACAGATAACACTGAAGCTTTCTTT. This encodes CASSWTDNTEAFF.

The CDR3 DNA follows: TGCAGTGCTAGTGCTAGCGGGGGGGCGAGGGATACGCAGTATTTT. Its translation: CSASASGGARDTQYF. J is TRBJ2-3 and V is TRBV20-1, with TRBD2 identical over 12 bases. This CDR3 is 15 amino acids long. Unmatched junction bases numbered 7, after V lost 3 bases and J lost 6 bases. Germline CDR1 and CDR2: DFQATT and SNEGSKA (reference sequence).

This chain links TRBV3-1 (or the pseudogene TRBV3-2) with TRBJ2-3; 11 positions match TRBD2. V lost 0 bases to trimming and J lost 5 bases; unmatched junction nucleotides: 10. The germline V gene encodes CDR1 LGHDT and CDR2 YNNKEL (reference sequence). The CDR3 length is 18 residues. The CDR3 protein is CASSQELVAGGRGDTQYF. The CDR3 bases are TGTGCCAGCAGCCAAGAATTGGTAGCGGGAGGGAGGGGAGATACGCAGTATTTT.

This chain connects TRBV7-9 to TRBJ2-3; D perhaps matches TRBD1 (5 bases). Germline loops: CDR1 SEHNR, CDR2 FQNEAQ (reference sequence). V shed 5 bases and J shed 0 bases, with 18 bases lying between them. This CDR3 has 17 amino acids. The CDR3 region has the DNA TGTGCCAGCAGCGTAGTTGCTCCGACAGACAGCACAGATACGCAGTATTTT. This codes for CASSVVAPTDSTDTQYF. Using reference TRBV7-9 and TRBJ2-3 for the parts outside the CDR3, the full variable domain is DTGVSQNPRHKITKRGQNVTFRCDPISEHNRLYWYRQTLGQGPEFLTYFQNEAQLEKSRLLSDRFSAERPKGSFSTLEIQRTEQGDSAMYLCASSVVAPTDSTDTQYFGPGTRLTVL.

The CDR3, as DNA: TGTGCCAGCAGTGTCCGGTCCGGGTCCTACGAGCAGTACTTC. Its translation is CASSVRSGSYEQYF. This chain joins TRBV2 and TRBJ2-7; D not certain. The CDR3 contains 14 residues. V dropped 4 bases and J dropped 1 base, with 11 bases sitting between them. Germline V lookup: CDR1 SNHLY, CDR2 FYNNEI.

This chain links TRBV18 with TRBJ2-3; 11 bases map to TRBD2. Germline V gene data show CDR1 as KGHSH and CDR2 as LQKENI. The V and J ends lost 3 bases and 4 bases, in that order; junction bases with no gene match: 0. The CDR3 has 14 amino acids. The CDR3 DNA reads as TGTGCCAGCTCACCTAGCGGGAGGGCAGATACGCAGTATTTT. This encodes CASSPSGRADTQYF.